This T cell receptor beta chain emerged from a study of blood T cell repertoires in COVID-19 (TCRdb year 2020). The study in broad terms: Collaborator samples came from the United States, Italy and Spain and covered acute and convalescent phases of COVID-19. The material from the prospective study consisted of cDNA or gDNA derived from T cells, B-cell-depleted T cells, or PBMCs. Subjects who had been exposed to COVID-19, were actively infected with it, or had recovered from it provided the deeply sampled blood TCRbeta repertoires that made up the dataset. The repertoires were released in a freely available public database meant as a resource for research on the immune response to SARS-CoV-2. The samples were drawn from the first 160 participants of the ongoing ImmuneRACE study and from some 1,300 subjects provided by 6 global collaborators. Nearly every sample came with metadata listing a de-identified subject ID, COVID-19 status, age in years and sex. Where HLA class I and class II types were available, the types were taken from metadata supplied by the sample provider, not from assay-based typing.

Results the study describes overall, beyond this receptor: The amount of clinical and demographic metadata varied by source and participant and was provided uncurated.

Notes on this clone: There is no known antigen for this receptor. Qualities for individual bases were not recorded, and no much larger clone is one base off. In the same sample, other DNA sequences code for this CDR3.

TCRbeta CDR3 regions were amplified from genomic DNA using the immunoSEQ Assay, a bias-controlled multiplex PCR. In the authors' own workflow: The number of nucleated cells in each sample was estimated by amplification of reference gene primers within the assay. Sequence reads were collapsed and filtered to measure the absolute abundance of every unique TCRbeta CDR3 rearrangement. For each sample, productive Simpson clonality was calculated as the square root of Simpson's diversity index across productive rearrangements. TCRdb took over this immuneACCESS table, retaining in-frame rearrangements with V and J assigned. Such tables are incomplete; in checked studies, under half of the missing clones stem from an unresolved V gene, and the remainder is unexplained. V and J calls and clone size are given by that table; D and trimming were obtained from the DNA. This sample lists 300,000 or so clones; 88% were detected once. Of the sample, 5.5% to 8.5% falls within the top ten clones.

Samples from volunteer blood donors who had recovered from COVID-19 were contributed by a second Seattle source. Collaborating institutions collected whole blood in K2EDTA tubes following their own protocols. For TCRbeta analysis, collaborator samples were shipped as frozen whole blood, as isolated PBMCs, or as DNA extracted from either sample type. CDR1 SGHRS and CDR2 YFSETQ are derived from the germline V gene. From the cysteine up to the phenylalanine, the CDR3 has a length of 15 residues. This entry keeps only the CDR3 DNA: 45 bases, framed from base 1. Trimming takes 4 bases off V and 1 base off J; junction bases not matched to a gene: 2.

The TCR was taken from a woman between 25 and 40 years old who had recovered from COVID-19. Sequenced sample: peripheral blood. The rearranged segments are TRBV5-1 and TRBJ1-1; 12 bases in between match TRBD1. The DNA is as follows: TGCGCCAGCAGCCCGGGACAGGGGGCGAACACTGAAGCTTTCTTT. Its protein is CASSPGQGANTEAFF.